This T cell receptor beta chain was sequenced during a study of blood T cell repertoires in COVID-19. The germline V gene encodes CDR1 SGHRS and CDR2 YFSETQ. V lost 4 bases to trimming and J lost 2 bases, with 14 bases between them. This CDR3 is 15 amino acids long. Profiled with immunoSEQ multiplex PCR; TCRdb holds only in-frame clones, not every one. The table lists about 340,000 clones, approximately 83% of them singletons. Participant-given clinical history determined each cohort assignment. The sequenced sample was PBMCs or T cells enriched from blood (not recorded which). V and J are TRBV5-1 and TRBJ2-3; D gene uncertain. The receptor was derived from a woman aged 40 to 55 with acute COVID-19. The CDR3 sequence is CASSTDPYFTDTQYF. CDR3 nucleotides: TGCGCCAGCAGCACTGATCCTTACTTCACAGATACGCAGTATTTT.